Listed here is a single T cell receptor beta chain. This entry belongs to a study of blood T cell repertoires in COVID-19. Using immunoSEQ multiplex PCR, the repertoire was profiled, and TCRdb retains in-frame clones only, with some absent. The table lists approximately 260,000 clones, over 70% of them singletons. The CDR3 contains 13 residues. V lost 1 base to trimming and J lost 7 bases, with 8 bases between them. Per the germline V gene, CDR1 is MNHEY and CDR2 is SVGAGI. The genes are TRBV6-5 and TRBJ1-5; the D is unclear. Sequencing was done on a sample of peripheral blood. This TCR derives from a human donor in a cohort sampled during active COVID-19. The CDR3 protein is CASSYYREQPQHF. CDR3 nucleotides: TGTGCCAGCAGTTACTATCGCGAGCAGCCCCAGCATTTT.